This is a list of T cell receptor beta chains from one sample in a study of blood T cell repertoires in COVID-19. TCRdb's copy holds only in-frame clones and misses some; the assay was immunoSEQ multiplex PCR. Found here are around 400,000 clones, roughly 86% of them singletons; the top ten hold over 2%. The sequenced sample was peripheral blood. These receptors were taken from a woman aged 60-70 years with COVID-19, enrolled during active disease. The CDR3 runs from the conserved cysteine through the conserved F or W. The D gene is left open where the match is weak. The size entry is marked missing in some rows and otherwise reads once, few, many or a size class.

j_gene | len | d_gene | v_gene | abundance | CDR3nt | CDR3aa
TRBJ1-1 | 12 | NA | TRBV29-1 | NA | TGCAGCGTTGGGGCGGGGAACACTGAAGCTTTCTTT | CSVGAGNTEAFF
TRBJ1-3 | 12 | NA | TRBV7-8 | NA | TGTGCCAGCAGCATACAAAGAAACACCATATATTTT | CASSIQRNTIYF
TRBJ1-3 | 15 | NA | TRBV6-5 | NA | TGTGCCAGCCAGGCCCAATTAACCACTGGAAACACCATATATTTT | CASQAQLTTGNTIYF
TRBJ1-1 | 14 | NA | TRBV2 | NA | TGTGCCAGCAGTGAAGCGCGTTGGAACACTGAAGCTTTCTTT | CASSEARWNTEAFF
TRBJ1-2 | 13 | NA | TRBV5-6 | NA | TGTGCCAGCAGCCAGTGGGGGGACTATGGCTACACCTTC | CASSQWGDYGYTF
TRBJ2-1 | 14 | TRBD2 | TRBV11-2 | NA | TGTGCCAGCAGATGGACTAGCGGGGTGGATGAGCAGTTCTTC | CASRWTSGVDEQFF
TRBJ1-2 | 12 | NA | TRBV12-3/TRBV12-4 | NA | TGTGCCAGCAGTCCCGGGAACTATGGCTACACCTTC | CASSPGNYGYTF
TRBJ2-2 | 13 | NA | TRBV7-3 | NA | TGTGCCAGCAGCTCAGGCCAGGCGCGTGAGCTGTTTTTT | CASSSGQARELFF
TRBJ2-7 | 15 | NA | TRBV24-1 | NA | TGTGCCACCAGTGATGGCGACAGATCCGTACGCGAGCAGTACTTC | CATSDGDRSVREQYF
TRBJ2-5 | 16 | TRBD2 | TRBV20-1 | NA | TGCAGTGCTAGTGCAGGGACTAGCGGGGGTCAAGAGACCCAGTACTTC | CSASAGTSGGQETQYF
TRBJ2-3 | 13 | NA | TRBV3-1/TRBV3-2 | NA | TGTGCCAGCAGCCAAGATAACGGGGATACGCAGTATTTT | CASSQDNGDTQYF
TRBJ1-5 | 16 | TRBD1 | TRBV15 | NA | TGTGCCACCAGCAGAGTTGGTACAGGGGGTAATCAGCCCCAGCATTTT | CATSRVGTGGNQPQHF
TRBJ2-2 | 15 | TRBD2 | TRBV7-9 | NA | TGTGCCAGCAGCTTAGTCGGGACTAGCCCCGGGGAGCTGTTTTTT | CASSLVGTSPGELFF
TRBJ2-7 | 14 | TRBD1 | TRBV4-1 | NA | TGCGCCAGCAGCCAAGTCGGACAGGGCTACGAGCAGTACTTC | CASSQVGQGYEQYF
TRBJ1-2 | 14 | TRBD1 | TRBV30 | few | TGTGCCTGGAGCACCGGGACAGCAGGGAATGGCTACACCTTC | CAWSTGTAGNGYTF